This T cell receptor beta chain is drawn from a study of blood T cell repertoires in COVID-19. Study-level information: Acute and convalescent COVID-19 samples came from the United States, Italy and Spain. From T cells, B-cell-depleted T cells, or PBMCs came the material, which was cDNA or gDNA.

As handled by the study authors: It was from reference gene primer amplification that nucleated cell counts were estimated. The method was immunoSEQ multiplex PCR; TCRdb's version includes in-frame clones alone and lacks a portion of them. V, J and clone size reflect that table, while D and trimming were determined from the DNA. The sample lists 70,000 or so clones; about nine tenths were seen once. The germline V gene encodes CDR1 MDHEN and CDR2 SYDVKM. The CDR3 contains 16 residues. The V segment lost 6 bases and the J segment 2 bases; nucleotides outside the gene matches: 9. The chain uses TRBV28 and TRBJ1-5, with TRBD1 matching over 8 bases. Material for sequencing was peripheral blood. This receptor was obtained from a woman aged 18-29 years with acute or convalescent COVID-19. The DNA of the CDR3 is TGTGCCAGCAGAGAATCAGGGGGCTTGGGCAATCAGCCCCAGCATTTT. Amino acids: CASRESGGLGNQPQHF.